These T cell receptor beta chains were read from a single sample in a study of T-cell memory formation after mild COVID-19. TCRdb reprocessed the 5' RACE reads via MiXCR and lists one record per CDR3 protein. The profile shows about 110,000 distinct CDR3 sequences, 15% to 20% of them singletons. The sample was PBMCs or a T cell subset sorted from them (not recorded which). Every receptor here comes from a man in his late teens or twenties who had mild COVID-19 (a few samples of this study predate the infection). Cell type and time point are not known. The CDR3 runs from the conserved cysteine through the conserved F or W. A D gene is named only where the DNA matches it firmly. Part of the rows lack a size; the others show once, few, many or a class for expanded clones.

D	size	J	V	CDR3	DNA
-	medium-sized	TRBJ2-1	TRBV3-1	CASSLRDASGSEQFF	TGTGCCAGCAGCCTACGGGACGCCAGCGGTTCTGAGCAGTTCTTC
-	-	TRBJ2-3	TRBV6-5	CASSYSGPRRGDTQYF	TGTGCCAGCAGTTACTCTGGGCCTCGACGGGGCGATACGCAGTATTTT
-	-	TRBJ2-5	TRBV5-1	CASSATAGLAVGETEYF	TGCGCCAGCAGCGCCACGGCGGGACTGGCGGTGGGGGAGACCGAGTACTTC
-	many	TRBJ2-2	TRBV18	CASSDTGELFF	TGTGCCAGCTCAGACACCGGGGAGCTGTTTTTT
TRBD1	-	TRBJ1-1	TRBV5-1	CASSSQGARTEAFF	TGCGCCAGCAGCTCACAGGGGGCTAGAACTGAAGCTTTCTTT
-	-	TRBJ2-5	TRBV30	CAWSLGQARAQYF	TGTGCCTGGAGCCTTGGGCAGGCCAGGGCCCAGTACTTC
TRBD1	-	TRBJ1-6	TRBV9	CASSLRGPSPLHF	TGTGCCAGCAGCCTCAGGGGGCCTTCACCCCTCCACTTT
TRBD2	-	TRBJ2-5	TRBV20-1	CSASPAGGLQETQYF	TGCAGTGCTAGCCCTGCGGGGGGGCTCCAAGAGACCCAGTACTTC
TRBD2	-	TRBJ2-3	TRBV7-6	CASSPLAGPTDTQYF	TGTGCCAGCAGCCCTCTAGCGGGGCCCACAGATACGCAGTATTTT
-	-	TRBJ2-1	TRBV7-3	CASSEGRFNEQFF	TGTGCCAGCAGCGAGGGACGGTTTAATGAGCAGTTCTTC
-	-	TRBJ1-1	TRBV6-5	CASCRDLGYTEAFF	TGTGCCAGCTGCCGGGACTTGGGGTACACTGAAGCTTTCTTT
-	-	TRBJ1-4	TRBV7-2	CASSPRPRGIEKLFF	TGTGCCAGCAGCCCACGCCCGCGGGGAATTGAAAAACTGTTTTTT
-	-	TRBJ1-4	TRBV18	CASSPVNEKLFF	TGTGCCAGCTCACCCGTTAATGAAAAACTGTTTTTT
-	-	TRBJ2-6	TRBV25-1	CASSEASQLWANVLTF	TGTGCCAGCAGTGAAGCGAGCCAACTCTGGGCCAACGTCCTGACTTTC
-	-	TRBJ2-3	TRBV4-3	CASSQHGFGDTDTQYF	TGCGCCAGCAGCCAACACGGGTTTGGGGACACAGATACGCAGTATTTT
-	-	TRBJ2-5	TRBV19	CASSIGGAATVETQYF	TGTGCCAGTAGTATTGGCGGGGCAGCTACAGTCGAGACCCAGTACTTC
TRBD2	-	TRBJ2-3	TRBV13	CASGGGAYTDTQYF	TGTGCCAGCGGCGGGGGGGCCTACACAGATACGCAGTATTTT
-	many	TRBJ2-2	TRBV6-2/TRBV6-3	CASSLVVPPGELFF	TGTGCCAGCAGTTTGGTGGTTCCCCCCGGGGAGCTGTTTTTT
-	-	TRBJ2-3	TRBV7-6	CASSLRGGTTDTQYF	TGTGCCAGCAGCTTAAGAGGGGGGACGACAGATACGCAGTATTTT
-	-	TRBJ2-3	TRBV4-3	CASSQEAGPLGTDTQYF	TGCGCCAGCAGCCAAGAGGCCGGGCCCTTAGGCACAGATACGCAGTATTTT
-	-	TRBJ1-3	TRBV18	CASSPTVFSGNTIYF	TGTGCCAGCTCACCGACAGTCTTCTCTGGAAACACCATATATTTT